The rows below give T cell receptor beta chains drawn from one sample of a study of a mutant IDH1 vaccine in newly diagnosed glioma. No cognate antigen is known for these TCRs. Using immunoSEQ multiplex PCR, the repertoire was profiled, and TCRdb retains in-frame clones only, with some absent. The top ten hold 0.6% to 0.95% of the sample, which has about 94,000 clones, roughly 91% seen once. This material consisted of PBMCs, taken from a glioma patient whose treatment included an IDH1 peptide vaccine. These receptors were taken from a woman in her forties or fifties with glioma. Each CDR3 is given with its conserved first and last residue. Fields, in order: J gene, clone size, V gene, D gene, CDR3 protein, CDR3 DNA. The D gene is left open where the match is weak. Where a row states a size, it is once, few, many or the class of an expanded clone; other rows omit it.

j_gene: TRBJ1-2; abundance: NA; v_gene: TRBV6-5; d_gene: NA; CDR3aa: CASRRTQTDGYTF; CDR3nt: TGTGCCAGCAGACGTACCCAGACGGATGGCTACACCTTC
j_gene: TRBJ2-2; abundance: NA; v_gene: TRBV27; d_gene: NA; CDR3aa: CASSVEWAGELFF; CDR3nt: TGTGCCAGCAGCGTCGAGTGGGCCGGGGAGCTGTTTTTT
j_gene: TRBJ2-2; abundance: NA; v_gene: TRBV7-2; d_gene: TRBD2; CDR3aa: CASSSPPGTKNTGELFF; CDR3nt: TGTGCCAGCAGCTCCCCCCCCGGGACTAAGAACACCGGGGAGCTGTTTTTT
j_gene: TRBJ2-5; abundance: few; v_gene: TRBV5-1; d_gene: NA; CDR3aa: CASSLGQQLYQEAQYF; CDR3nt: TGCGCCAGCAGCCTGGGTCAACAGTTGTACCAAGAGGCCCAGTACTTC
j_gene: TRBJ2-7; abundance: NA; v_gene: TRBV27; d_gene: TRBD1; CDR3aa: CASSFGTGVYEQYF; CDR3nt: TGTGCCAGCAGTTTCGGGACAGGGGTGTACGAGCAGTACTTC
j_gene: TRBJ1-5; abundance: NA; v_gene: TRBV5-1; d_gene: TRBD1; CDR3aa: CASSLGQGDNQPQHF; CDR3nt: TGCGCCAGCAGCTTGGGACAGGGGGATAATCAGCCCCAGCATTTT
j_gene: TRBJ2-5; abundance: NA; v_gene: TRBV6-5; d_gene: NA; CDR3aa: CASSLGAPPETQYF; CDR3nt: TGTGCCAGCAGCCTCGGGGCCCCGCCAGAGACCCAGTACTTC
j_gene: TRBJ2-5; abundance: NA; v_gene: TRBV30; d_gene: TRBD2; CDR3aa: CAWSGTSGSSQYF; CDR3nt: TGTGCCTGGAGCGGGACTAGCGGGAGCTCCCAGTACTTC
j_gene: TRBJ1-4; abundance: NA; v_gene: TRBV6-5; d_gene: TRBD1; CDR3aa: CASSYEGTVGDQKLFF; CDR3nt: TGTGCCAGCAGTTACGAGGGGACAGTTGGAGATCAAAAACTGTTTTTT
j_gene: TRBJ2-5; abundance: once; v_gene: TRBV11-3; d_gene: TRBD2; CDR3aa: CASSTGLAGEQYF; CDR3nt: TGTGCCAGCAGCACGGGACTAGCGGGTGAGCAGTACTTC
j_gene: TRBJ2-2; abundance: once; v_gene: TRBV28; d_gene: TRBD2; CDR3aa: CASSSYPRTSGLYTGELFF; CDR3nt: TGTGCCAGCAGTTCCTACCCCCGGACTAGCGGGCTATACACCGGGGAGCTGTTTTTT
j_gene: TRBJ2-3; abundance: NA; v_gene: TRBV29-1; d_gene: TRBD2; CDR3aa: CSARTSGTLTDTQYF; CDR3nt: TGCAGCGCCCGGACTAGCGGGACACTCACAGATACGCAGTATTTT
j_gene: TRBJ2-3; abundance: NA; v_gene: TRBV29-1; d_gene: TRBD2; CDR3aa: CSVGTSGTDTQYF; CDR3nt: TGCAGCGTTGGGACTAGCGGCACAGATACGCAGTATTTT
j_gene: TRBJ2-7; abundance: NA; v_gene: TRBV9; d_gene: NA; CDR3aa: CASSGREAYEQYF; CDR3nt: TGTGCCAGCAGCGGCCGAGAGGCCTACGAGCAGTACTTC
j_gene: TRBJ2-2; abundance: NA; v_gene: TRBV30; d_gene: NA; CDR3aa: CAWRGGRKNTGELFF; CDR3nt: TGTGCCTGGAGAGGGGGGAGGAAGAACACCGGGGAGCTGTTTTTT
j_gene: TRBJ2-4; abundance: once; v_gene: TRBV4-1; d_gene: NA; CDR3aa: CASSPVGLAKNIQYF; CDR3nt: TGCGCCAGCAGCCCGGTGGGCCTAGCCAAAAACATTCAGTACTTC